These T cell receptor beta chains were read from a single sample in a study of blood T cells in healthy people across ages. MiXCR was run by TCRdb on the 5' RACE reads, yielding one entry per CDR3 protein. Found here are under 2,000,000 distinct CDR3 sequences, roughly 49% of them singletons; the top ten hold 2.1%. The material sequenced was blood. All receptors derive from a woman aged 35 to 49 in good health. The CDR3 runs from the conserved cysteine through the conserved F or W. Fields, in order: clone size, J gene, V gene, D gene, CDR3 protein, CDR3 DNA. D genes are given only for firm matches. Clone size, where shown, is once, few, many, or a class for clones that have expanded.

size: .
J: TRBJ2-1
V: TRBV6-4
D: TRBD2
CDR3: CASSDSGGGARNEQFF
DNA: TGTGCCAGCAGTGACTCAGGCGGGGGGGCTAGGAATGAGCAGTTCTTC

size: .
J: TRBJ2-7
V: TRBV11-2
D: TRBD2
CDR3: CASSRIRSAGGRTYEQYF
DNA: TGTGCCAGCAGCCGGATTAGGAGCGCCGGGGGGAGAACCTACGAGCAGTACTTC

size: .
J: TRBJ2-3
V: TRBV2
D: .
CDR3: CASSDIPVGADTQYF
DNA: TGTGCCAGCAGTGATATCCCAGTTGGGGCAGATACGCAGTATTTT

size: .
J: TRBJ2-7
V: TRBV7-2
D: TRBD1
CDR3: CASGRTGTPCEQYF
DNA: TGTGCCAGCGGGCGGACAGGGACCCCCTGCGAGCAGTACTTC

size: .
J: TRBJ2-5
V: TRBV12-3/TRBV12-4
D: .
CDR3: CASSLRGRSGETQYF
DNA: TGTGCCAGCAGTTTAAGGGGGCGCAGCGGGGAGACCCAGTACTTC

size: once
J: TRBJ1-2
V: TRBV7-9
D: .
CDR3: CASNSRGIEGYTF
DNA: TGTGCCAGCAACTCGAGGGGAATAGAAGGCTACACCTTC

size: few
J: TRBJ2-1
V: TRBV5-1
D: .
CDR3: CASSWYRVWNEQFF
DNA: TGCGCCAGCAGCTGGTACAGGGTTTGGAATGAGCAGTTCTTC

size: .
J: TRBJ1-5
V: TRBV6-1
D: .
CDR3: CASSDHLIVDQPQHF
DNA: TGTGCCAGCAGTGACCACCTCATCGTGGATCAGCCCCAGCATTTT

size: .
J: TRBJ2-5
V: TRBV20-1
D: .
CDR3: CSARDPRLPQETQYF
DNA: TGCAGTGCTAGAGATCCTAGACTACCCCAAGAGACCCAGTACTTC

size: .
J: TRBJ2-3
V: TRBV12-5
D: .
CDR3: CASGLALSTDTQYF
DNA: TGTGCTAGTGGTTTGGCGCTCAGCACAGATACGCAGTATTTT

size: few
J: TRBJ2-1
V: TRBV5-1
D: TRBD2
CDR3: CASSLRRGATYEQFF
DNA: TGCGCCAGCAGCCTGAGGCGGGGGGCTACCTATGAGCAGTTCTTC